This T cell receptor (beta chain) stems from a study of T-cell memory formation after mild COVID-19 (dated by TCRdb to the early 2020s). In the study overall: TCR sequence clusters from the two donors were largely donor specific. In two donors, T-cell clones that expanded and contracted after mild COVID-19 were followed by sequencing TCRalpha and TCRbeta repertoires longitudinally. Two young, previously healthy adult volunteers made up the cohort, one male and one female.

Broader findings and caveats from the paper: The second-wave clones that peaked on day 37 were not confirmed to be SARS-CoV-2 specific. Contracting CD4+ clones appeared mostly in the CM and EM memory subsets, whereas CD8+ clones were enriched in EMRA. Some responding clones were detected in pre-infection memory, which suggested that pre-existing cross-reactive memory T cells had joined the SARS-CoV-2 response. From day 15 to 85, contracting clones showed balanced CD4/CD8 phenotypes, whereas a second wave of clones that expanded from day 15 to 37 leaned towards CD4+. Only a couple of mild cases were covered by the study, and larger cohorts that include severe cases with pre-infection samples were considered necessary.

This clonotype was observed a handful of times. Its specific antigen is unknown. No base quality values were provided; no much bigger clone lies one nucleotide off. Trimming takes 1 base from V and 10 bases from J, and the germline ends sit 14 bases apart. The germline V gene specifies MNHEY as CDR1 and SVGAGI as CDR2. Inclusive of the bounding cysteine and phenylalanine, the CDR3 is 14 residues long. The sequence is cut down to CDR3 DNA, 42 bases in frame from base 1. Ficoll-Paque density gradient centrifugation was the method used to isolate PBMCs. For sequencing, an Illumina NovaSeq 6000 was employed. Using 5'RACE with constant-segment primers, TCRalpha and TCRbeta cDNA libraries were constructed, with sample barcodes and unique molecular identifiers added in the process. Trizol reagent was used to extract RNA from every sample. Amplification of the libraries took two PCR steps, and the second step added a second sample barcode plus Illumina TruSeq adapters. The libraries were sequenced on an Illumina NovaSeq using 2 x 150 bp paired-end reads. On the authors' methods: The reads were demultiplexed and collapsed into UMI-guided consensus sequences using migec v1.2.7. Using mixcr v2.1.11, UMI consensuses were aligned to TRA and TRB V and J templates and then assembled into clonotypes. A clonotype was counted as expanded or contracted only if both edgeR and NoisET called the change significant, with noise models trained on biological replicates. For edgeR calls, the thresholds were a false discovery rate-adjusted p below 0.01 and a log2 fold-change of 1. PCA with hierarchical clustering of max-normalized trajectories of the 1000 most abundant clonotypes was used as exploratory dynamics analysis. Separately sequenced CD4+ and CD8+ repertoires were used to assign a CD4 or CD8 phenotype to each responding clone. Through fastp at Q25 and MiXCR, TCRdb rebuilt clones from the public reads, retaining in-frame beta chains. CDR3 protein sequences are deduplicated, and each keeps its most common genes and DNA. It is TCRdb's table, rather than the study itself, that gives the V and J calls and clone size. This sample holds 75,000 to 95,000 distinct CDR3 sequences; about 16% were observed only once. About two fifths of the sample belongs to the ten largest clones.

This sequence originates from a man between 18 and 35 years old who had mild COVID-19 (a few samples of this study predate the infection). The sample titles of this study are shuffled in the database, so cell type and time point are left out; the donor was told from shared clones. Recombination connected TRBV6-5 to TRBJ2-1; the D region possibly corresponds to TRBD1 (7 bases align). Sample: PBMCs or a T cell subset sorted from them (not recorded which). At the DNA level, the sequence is TGTGCCAGCAGTTACTTCAGGGGGGCCGGGGAGCAGTTCTTC. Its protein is CASSYFRGAGEQFF.